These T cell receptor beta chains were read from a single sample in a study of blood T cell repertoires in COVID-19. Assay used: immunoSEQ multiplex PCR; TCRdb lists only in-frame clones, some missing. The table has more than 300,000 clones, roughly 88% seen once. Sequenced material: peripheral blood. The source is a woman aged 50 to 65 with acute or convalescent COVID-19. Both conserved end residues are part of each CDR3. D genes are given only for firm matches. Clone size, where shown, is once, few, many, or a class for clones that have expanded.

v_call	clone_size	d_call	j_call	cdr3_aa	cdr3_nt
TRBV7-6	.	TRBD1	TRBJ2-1	CASSGRQGRSYNEQFF	TGTGCCAGCAGCGGGCGACAGGGGAGATCCTACAATGAGCAGTTCTTC
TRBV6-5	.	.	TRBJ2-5	CASSFSAYQETQYF	TGTGCCAGCAGTTTCTCAGCATACCAAGAGACCCAGTACTTC
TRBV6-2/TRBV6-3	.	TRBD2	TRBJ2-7	CASSTTGGLLYEQYF	TGTGCCAGCAGTACCACGGGGGGACTTTTATACGAGCAGTACTTC
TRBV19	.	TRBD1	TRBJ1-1	CASSNRGMNTEAFF	TGTGCCAGTAGTAACAGGGGAATGAACACTGAAGCTTTCTTT
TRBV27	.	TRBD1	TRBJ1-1	CASSRNRGPEAFF	TGTGCCAGCAGTCGGAACAGGGGGCCTGAAGCTTTCTTT
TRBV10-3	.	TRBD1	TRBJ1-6	CAIRGQGDNSPLHF	TGTGCCATCAGGGGACAGGGGGATAATTCACCCCTCCACTTT
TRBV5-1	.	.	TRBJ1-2	CASSFDSSNNYGYTF	TGCGCCAGCAGCTTTGACAGTTCCAATAACTATGGCTACACCTTC
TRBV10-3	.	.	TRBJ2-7	CAISESLSEQYF	TGTGCCATCAGTGAGTCTTTATCCGAGCAGTACTTC
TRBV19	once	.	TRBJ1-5	CASRAGGVVNQPQHF	TGTGCCAGTAGGGCTGGCGGGGTTGTCAATCAGCCCCAGCATTTT
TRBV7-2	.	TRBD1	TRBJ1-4	CASSLTVTGGNEKLFF	TGTGCCAGCAGCTTAACCGTGACAGGGGGTAATGAAAAACTGTTTTTT
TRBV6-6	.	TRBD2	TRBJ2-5	CASSRTGTSGMVETQYF	TGTGCCAGCAGTCGAACGGGGACTAGCGGGATGGTAGAGACCCAGTACTTC
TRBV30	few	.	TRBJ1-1	CAWTWGMNTEAFF	TGTGCCTGGACATGGGGCATGAACACTGAAGCTTTCTTT
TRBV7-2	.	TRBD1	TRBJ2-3	CASSLAGTDVTDTQYF	TGTGCCAGCAGCTTAGCCGGGACAGATGTCACAGATACGCAGTATTTT
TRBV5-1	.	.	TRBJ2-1	CASSHGSLYNEQFF	TGCGCCAGCAGCCACGGGTCCCTATACAATGAGCAGTTCTTC
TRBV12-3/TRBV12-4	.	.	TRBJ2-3	CASSLVLDTQYF	TGTGCCAGCAGTTTAGTCTTGGATACGCAGTATTTT
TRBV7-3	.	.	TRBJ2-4	CASSFGVAKNIQYF	TGTGCCAGCAGCTTCGGGGTAGCCAAAAACATTCAGTACTTC
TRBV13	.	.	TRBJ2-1	CASSPSLYSYNEQFF	TGTGCCAGCAGCCCAAGCCTCTACTCCTACAATGAGCAGTTCTTC
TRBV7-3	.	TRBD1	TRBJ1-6	CASSPGQGTDSPLHF	TGTGCCAGCAGTCCGGGACAGGGGACGGATTCACCCCTCCACTTT
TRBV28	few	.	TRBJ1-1	CASWQGGYEAFF	TGTGCCAGCTGGCAGGGAGGGTATGAAGCTTTCTTT
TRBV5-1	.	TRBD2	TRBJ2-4	CASSYLAGEGNIQYF	TGCGCCAGCAGCTACCTAGCGGGAGAGGGAAACATTCAGTACTTC
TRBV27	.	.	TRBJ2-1	CASSFLDRIGSYNEQFF	TGTGCCAGCAGTTTCCTAGACAGGATAGGGTCCTACAATGAGCAGTTCTTC
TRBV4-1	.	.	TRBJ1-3	CASSQTTVSGNTGNTIYF	TGCGCCAGCAGCCAAACTACCGTTTCAGGGAATACTGGAAACACCATATATTTT
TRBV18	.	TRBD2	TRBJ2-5	CASSPVREGAQYF	TGTGCCAGCTCACCAGTCAGGGAGGGTGCCCAGTACTTC
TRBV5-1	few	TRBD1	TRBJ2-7	CASSRDEDRSYEQYF	TGCGCCAGCAGCCGCGACGAGGACAGGTCCTACGAGCAGTACTTC
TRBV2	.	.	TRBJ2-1	CASSGGLEYYNEQFF	TGTGCCAGCAGTGGGGGACTTGAATACTACAATGAGCAGTTCTTC
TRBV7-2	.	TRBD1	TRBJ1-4	CASSFNRGGEKLFF	TGTGCCAGCAGCTTCAACAGGGGTGGGGAAAAACTGTTTTTT
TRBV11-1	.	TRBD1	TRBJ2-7	CASSPRGTGRVYEQYF	TGTGCCAGCAGCCCCCGCGGGACAGGAAGAGTTTACGAGCAGTACTTC
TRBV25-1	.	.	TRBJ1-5	CASSESRGGNQPQHF	TGTGCCAGCAGTGAATCCAGGGGTGGCAATCAGCCCCAGCATTTT
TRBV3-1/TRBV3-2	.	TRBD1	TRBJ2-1	CASSQGQGLNEQFF	TGTGCCAGCAGCCAAGGACAGGGTCTTAATGAGCAGTTCTTC
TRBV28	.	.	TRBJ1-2	CASRELANYGYTF	TGTGCCAGCAGAGAGTTAGCTAACTATGGCTACACCTTC
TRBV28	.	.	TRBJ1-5	CASTPIVGGYQPQHF	TGTGCCAGCACCCCTATTGTTGGAGGGTATCAGCCCCAGCATTTT
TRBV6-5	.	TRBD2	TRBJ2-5	CARRLAGDKQYF	TGTGCCAGAAGACTAGCGGGAGATAAGCAGTACTTC
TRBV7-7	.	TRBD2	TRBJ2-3	CASSPGTSGTTDTQYF	TGTGCCAGCAGCCCTGGGACTAGCGGGACCACAGATACGCAGTATTTT
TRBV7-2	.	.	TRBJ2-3	CASSFGIATDTQYF	TGTGCCAGCAGCTTTGGGATAGCGACAGATACGCAGTATTTT
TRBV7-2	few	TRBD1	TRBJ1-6	CASSSRQGRYNSPLHF	TGTGCCAGCAGCTCTAGACAGGGCCGCTATAATTCACCCCTCCACTTT
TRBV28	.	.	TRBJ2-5	CASSKAQGRTQYF	TGTGCCAGCAGTAAGGCGCAGGGTCGGACCCAGTACTTC
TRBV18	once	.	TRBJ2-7	CASSPSPGYSYEQYF	TGTGCCAGCTCACCATCACCGGGTTACTCCTACGAGCAGTACTTC
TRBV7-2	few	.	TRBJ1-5	CASSPTVDNQPQHF	TGTGCCAGCAGCCCAACAGTGGATAATCAGCCCCAGCATTTT
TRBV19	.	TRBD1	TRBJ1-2	CATRTGAGYTF	TGTGCCACCAGGACAGGGGCTGGCTACACCTTC
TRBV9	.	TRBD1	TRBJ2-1	CASSGRDRDHEQFF	TGTGCCAGCAGCGGCAGGGACAGGGATCATGAGCAGTTCTTC
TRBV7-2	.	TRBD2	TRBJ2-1	CASSLGSGITTNEQFF	TGTGCCAGCAGCTTAGGTAGCGGGATAACCACCAATGAGCAGTTCTTC
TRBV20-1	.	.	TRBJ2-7	CSARDLSEQYF	TGCAGTGCTAGAGATCTTTCCGAGCAGTACTTC
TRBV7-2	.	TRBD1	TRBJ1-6	CASSQDRGSNPLHF	TGTGCCAGCAGCCAGGACAGGGGATCGAATCCCCTCCACTTT
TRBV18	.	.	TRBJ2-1	CASSLRDNEQFF	TGTGCCAGCTCACTGAGGGACAATGAGCAGTTCTTC
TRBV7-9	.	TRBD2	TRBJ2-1	CASSLVGLADNEQFF	TGTGCCAGCAGCTTAGTCGGACTAGCGGACAATGAGCAGTTCTTC
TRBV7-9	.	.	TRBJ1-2	CASSAPREGYDYTF	TGTGCCAGCAGCGCCCCGAGGGAGGGTTACGACTACACCTTC
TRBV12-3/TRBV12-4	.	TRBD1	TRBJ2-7	CASSLGRDRIRTF	TGTGCCAGCAGTTTAGGTCGGGACAGAATTAGAACTTTC
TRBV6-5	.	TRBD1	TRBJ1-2	CASRPQTGGLVGYTF	TGTGCCAGCAGGCCCCAGACAGGGGGCCTAGTCGGCTACACCTTC
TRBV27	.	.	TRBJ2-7	CASSSTSREQYF	TGTGCCAGCAGTTCAACTTCTCGAGAGCAGTACTTC
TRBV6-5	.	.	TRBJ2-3	CASNRLSDRDTQYF	TGTGCCAGCAACCGGCTAAGCGACAGGGATACGCAGTATTTT
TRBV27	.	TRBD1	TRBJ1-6	CASSGQGDSPLHF	TGTGCCAGCAGTGGACAGGGAGATTCACCCCTCCACTTT
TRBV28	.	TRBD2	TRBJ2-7	CASSSGTSGLIHEQYF	TGTGCCAGCAGTTCAGGGACTAGCGGCCTAATCCACGAGCAGTACTTC
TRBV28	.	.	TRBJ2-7	CASISRPGGQYF	TGTGCCAGCATCTCAAGGCCCGGAGGGCAGTACTTC
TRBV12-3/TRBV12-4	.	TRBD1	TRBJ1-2	CASRRQGYYGYTF	TGTGCCAGCAGGAGACAGGGCTACTATGGCTACACCTTC
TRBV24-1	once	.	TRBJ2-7	CATSDFGKGQGSYEQYF	TGTGCCACCAGTGATTTTGGTAAAGGTCAGGGATCCTACGAGCAGTACTTC
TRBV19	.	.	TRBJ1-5	CASSSQISGESQHF	TGTGCCAGTAGTAGCCAGATATCGGGGGAGAGCCAGCATTTT
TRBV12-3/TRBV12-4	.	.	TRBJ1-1	CASSLGSEAFF	TGTGCCAGCAGTTTAGGGAGTGAAGCTTTCTTT
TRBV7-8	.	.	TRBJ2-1	CASSTMGGLGNNEQFF	TGTGCCAGCAGCACGATGGGGGGGCTAGGAAACAATGAGCAGTTCTTC
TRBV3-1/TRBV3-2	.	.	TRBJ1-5	CASSQSGINQPQHF	TGTGCCAGCAGCCAATCAGGGATCAATCAGCCCCAGCATTTT